The table lists the clone carrying this T cell receptor (beta chain) with many counts. This sample is drawn from a study of T cells after yellow fever vaccination. With 5 bases clipped from V and 11 bases from J, the junction kept 8 bases outside the gene matches. Germline lookup yields CDR1 SEHNR and CDR2 FQNEAQ (reference sequence). This CDR3 has 12 residues. One entry per CDR3 protein results from TCRdb running MiXCR on the 5' RACE reads. The sample records about 26,000 distinct CDR3 sequences, approximately 4.9% being singletons. Study-level results: The secondary T-cell response peaked on day 5, not day 15, but was weaker.

The material was PBMCs, either bulk or a sorted T-cell subset (CD4+, CD8+, memory, or dextramer-sorted; not recorded which), obtained on the day of the yellow fever booster vaccination. This clonotype was obtained from a man aged 18 to 35 who received the YFV17D yellow fever vaccine. The rearrangement uses TRBV7-9 and TRBJ1-1; 7 bases line up with TRBD1. CDR3 residues: CASSPQEGQAFF. The DNA for the CDR3 is TGTGCCAGCAGCCCCCAAGAGGGACAGGCTTTCTTT.